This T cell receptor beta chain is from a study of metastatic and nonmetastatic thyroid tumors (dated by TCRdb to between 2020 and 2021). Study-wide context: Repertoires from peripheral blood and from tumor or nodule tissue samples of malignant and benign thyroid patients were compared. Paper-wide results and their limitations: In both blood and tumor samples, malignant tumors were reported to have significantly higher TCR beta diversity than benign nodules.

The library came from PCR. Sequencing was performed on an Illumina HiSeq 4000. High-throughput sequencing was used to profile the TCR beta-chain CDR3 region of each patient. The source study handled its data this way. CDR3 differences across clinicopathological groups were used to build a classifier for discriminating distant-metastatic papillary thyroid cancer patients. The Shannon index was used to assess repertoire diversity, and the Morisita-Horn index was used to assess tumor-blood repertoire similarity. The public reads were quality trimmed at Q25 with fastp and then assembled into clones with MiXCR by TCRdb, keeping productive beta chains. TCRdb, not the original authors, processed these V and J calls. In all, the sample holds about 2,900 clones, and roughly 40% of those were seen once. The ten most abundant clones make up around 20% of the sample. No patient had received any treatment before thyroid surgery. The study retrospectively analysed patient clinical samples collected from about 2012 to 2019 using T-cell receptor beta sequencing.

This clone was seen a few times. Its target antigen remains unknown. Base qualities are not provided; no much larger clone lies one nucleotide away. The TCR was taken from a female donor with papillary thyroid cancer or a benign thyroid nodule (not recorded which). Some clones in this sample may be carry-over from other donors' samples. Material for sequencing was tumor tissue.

DNA sequence: TGTGCCAGCAGCTGGGACACCTACAATGAGCAGTTCTTC. The encoded protein is CASSWDTYNEQFF. The chain uses TRBV11-2 and TRBJ2-1, with a weak D call of TRBD1 (6 bases match). Deletion took 4 bases off V and 2 bases off J, with a span of 6 bases between the germline ends. The CDR3, cysteine through phenylalanine, is 13 amino acids long. Of all the DNA, just the CDR3 is kept, 39 bases in frame from base 1. In the germline V gene, CDR1 corresponds to SGHAT and CDR2 to FQNNGV. With the portions outside the CDR3 filled from the reference TRBV11-2 and TRBJ2-1 genes, the complete variable region becomes EAGVAQSPRYKIIEKRQSVAFWCNPISGHATLYWYQQILGQGPKLLIQFQNNGVVDDSQLPKDRFSAERLKGVDSTLKIQPAKLEDSAVYLCASSWDTYNEQFFGPGTRLTVL.